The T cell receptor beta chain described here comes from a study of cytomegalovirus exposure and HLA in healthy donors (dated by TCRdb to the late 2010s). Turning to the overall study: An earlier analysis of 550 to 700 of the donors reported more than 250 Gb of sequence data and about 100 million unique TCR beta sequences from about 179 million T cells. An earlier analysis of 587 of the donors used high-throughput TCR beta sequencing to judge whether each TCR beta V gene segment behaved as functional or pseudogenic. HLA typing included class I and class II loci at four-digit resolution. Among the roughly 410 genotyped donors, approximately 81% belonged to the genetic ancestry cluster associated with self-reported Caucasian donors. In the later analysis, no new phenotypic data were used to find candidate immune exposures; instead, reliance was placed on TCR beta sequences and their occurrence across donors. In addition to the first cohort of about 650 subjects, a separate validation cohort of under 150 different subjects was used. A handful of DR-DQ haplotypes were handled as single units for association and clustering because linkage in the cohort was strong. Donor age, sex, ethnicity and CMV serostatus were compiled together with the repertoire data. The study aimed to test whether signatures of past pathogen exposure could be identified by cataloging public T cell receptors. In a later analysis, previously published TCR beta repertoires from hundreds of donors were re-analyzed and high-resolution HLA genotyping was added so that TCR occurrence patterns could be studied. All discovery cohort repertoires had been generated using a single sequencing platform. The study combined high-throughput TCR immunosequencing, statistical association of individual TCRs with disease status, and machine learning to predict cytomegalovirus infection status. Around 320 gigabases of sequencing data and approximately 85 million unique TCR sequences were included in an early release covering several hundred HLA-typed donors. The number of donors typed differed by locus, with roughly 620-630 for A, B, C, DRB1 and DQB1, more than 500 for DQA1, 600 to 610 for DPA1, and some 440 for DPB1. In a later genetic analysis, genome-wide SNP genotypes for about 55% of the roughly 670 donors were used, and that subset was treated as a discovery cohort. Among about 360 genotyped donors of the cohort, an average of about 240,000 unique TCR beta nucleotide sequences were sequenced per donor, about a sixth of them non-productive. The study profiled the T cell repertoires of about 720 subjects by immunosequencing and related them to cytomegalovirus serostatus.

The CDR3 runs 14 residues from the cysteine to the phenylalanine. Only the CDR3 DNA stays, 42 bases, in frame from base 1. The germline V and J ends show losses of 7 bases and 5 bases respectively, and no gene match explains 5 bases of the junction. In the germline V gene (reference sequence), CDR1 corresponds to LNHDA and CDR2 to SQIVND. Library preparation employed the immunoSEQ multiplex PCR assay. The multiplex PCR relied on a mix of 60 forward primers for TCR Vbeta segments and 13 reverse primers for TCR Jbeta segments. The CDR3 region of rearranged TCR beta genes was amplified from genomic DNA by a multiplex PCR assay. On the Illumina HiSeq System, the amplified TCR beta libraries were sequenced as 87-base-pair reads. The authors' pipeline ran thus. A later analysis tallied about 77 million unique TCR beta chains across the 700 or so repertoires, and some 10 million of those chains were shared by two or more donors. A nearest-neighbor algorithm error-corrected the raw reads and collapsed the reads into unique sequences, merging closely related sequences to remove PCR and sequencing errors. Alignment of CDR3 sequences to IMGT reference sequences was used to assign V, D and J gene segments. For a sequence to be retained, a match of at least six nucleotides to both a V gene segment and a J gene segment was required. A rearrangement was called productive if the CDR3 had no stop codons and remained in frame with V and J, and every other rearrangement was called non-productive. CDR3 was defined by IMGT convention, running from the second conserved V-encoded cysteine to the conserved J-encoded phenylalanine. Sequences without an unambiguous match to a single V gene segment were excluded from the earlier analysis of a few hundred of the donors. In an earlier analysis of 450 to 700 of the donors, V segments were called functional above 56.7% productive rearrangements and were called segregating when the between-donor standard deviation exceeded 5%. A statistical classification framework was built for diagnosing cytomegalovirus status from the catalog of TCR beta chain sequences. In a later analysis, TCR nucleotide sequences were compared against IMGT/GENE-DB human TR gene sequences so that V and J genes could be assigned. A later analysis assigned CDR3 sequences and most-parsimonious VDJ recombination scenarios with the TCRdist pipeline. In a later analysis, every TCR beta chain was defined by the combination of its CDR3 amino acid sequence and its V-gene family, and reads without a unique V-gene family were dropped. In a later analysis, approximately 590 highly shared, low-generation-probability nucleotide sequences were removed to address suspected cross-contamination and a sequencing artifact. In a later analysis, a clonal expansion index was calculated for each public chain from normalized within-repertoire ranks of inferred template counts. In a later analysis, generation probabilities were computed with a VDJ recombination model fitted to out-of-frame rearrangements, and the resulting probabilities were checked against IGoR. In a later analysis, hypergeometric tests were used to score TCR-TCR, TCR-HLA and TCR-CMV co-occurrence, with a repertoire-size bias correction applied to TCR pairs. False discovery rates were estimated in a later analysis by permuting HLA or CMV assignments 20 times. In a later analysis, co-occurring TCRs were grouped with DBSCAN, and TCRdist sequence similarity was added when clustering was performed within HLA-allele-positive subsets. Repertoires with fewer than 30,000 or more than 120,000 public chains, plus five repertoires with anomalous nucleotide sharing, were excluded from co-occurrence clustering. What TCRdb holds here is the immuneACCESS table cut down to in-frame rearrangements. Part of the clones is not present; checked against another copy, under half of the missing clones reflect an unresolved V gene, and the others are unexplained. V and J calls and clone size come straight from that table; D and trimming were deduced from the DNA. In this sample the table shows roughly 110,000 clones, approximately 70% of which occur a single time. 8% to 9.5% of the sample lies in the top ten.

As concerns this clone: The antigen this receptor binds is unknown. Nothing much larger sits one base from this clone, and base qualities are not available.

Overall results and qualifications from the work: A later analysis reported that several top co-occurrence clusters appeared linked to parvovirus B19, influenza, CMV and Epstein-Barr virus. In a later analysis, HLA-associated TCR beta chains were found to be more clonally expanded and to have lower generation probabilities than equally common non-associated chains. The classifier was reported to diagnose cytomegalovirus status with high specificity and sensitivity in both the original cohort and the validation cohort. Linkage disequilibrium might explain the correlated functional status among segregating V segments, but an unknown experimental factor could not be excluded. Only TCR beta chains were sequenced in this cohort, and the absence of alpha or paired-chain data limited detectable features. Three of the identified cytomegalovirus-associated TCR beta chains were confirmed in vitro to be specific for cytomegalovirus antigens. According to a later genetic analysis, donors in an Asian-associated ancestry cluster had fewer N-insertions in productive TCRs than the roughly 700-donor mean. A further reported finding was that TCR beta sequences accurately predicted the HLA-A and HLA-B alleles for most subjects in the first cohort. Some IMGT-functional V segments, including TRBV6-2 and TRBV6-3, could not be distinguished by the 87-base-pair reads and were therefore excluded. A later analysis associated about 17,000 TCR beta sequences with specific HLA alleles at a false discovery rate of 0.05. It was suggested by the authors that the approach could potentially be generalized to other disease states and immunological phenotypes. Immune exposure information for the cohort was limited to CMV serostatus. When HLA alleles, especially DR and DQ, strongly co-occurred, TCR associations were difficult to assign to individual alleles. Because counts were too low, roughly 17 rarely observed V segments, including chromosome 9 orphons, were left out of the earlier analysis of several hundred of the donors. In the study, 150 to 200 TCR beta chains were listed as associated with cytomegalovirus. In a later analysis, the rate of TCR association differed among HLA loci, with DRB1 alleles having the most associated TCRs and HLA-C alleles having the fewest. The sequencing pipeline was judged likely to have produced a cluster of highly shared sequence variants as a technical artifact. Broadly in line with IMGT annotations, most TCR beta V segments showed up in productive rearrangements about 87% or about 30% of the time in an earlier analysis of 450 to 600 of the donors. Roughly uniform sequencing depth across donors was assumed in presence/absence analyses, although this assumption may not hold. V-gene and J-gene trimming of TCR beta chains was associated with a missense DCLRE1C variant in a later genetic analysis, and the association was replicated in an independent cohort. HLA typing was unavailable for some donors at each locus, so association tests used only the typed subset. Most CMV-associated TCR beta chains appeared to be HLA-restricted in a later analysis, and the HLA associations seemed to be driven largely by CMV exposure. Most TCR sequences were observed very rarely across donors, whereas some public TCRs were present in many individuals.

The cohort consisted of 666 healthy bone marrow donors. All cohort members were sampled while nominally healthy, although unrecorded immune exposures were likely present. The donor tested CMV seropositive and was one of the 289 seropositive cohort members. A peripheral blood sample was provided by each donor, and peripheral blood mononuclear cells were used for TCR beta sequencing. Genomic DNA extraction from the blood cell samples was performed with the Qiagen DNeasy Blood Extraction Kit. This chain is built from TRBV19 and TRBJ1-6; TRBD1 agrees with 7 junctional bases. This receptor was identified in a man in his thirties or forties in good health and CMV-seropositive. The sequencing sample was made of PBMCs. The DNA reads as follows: TGTGCCAGTACTGACAGGGTTGATAATTCACCCCTCCACTTT. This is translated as CASTDRVDNSPLHF.